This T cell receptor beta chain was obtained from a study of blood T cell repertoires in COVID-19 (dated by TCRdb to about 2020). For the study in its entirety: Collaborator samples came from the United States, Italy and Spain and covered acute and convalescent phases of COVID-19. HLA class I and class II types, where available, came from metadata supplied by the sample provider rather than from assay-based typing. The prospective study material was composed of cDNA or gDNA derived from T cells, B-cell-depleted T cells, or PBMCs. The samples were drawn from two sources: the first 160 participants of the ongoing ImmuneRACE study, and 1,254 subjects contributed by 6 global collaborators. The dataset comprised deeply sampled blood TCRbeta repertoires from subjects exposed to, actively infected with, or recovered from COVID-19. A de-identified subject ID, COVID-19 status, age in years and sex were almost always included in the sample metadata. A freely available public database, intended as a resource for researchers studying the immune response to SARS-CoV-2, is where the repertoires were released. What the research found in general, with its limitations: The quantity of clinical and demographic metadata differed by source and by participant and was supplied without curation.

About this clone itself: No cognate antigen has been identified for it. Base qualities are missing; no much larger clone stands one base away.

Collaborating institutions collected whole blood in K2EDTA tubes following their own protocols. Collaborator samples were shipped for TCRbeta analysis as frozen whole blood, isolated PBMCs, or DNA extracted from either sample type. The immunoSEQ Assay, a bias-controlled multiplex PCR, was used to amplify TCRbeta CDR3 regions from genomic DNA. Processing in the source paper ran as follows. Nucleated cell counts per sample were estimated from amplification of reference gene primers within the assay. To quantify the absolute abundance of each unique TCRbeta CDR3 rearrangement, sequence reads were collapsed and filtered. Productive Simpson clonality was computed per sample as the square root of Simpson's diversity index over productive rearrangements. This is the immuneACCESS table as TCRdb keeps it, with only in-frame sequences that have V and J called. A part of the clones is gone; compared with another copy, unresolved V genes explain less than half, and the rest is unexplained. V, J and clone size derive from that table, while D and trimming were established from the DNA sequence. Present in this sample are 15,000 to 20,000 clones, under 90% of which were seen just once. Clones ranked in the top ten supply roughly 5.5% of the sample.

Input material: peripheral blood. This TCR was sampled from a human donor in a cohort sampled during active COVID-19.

The CDR3 reads CASSGDSTMNTEAFF. The DNA is TGTGCCAGCAGTGGGGACAGCACCATGAACACTGAAGCTTTCTTT. The chain is assembled from TRBV2 and TRBJ1-1; 7 middle bases align to TRBD1. Taken from cysteine to phenylalanine, the CDR3 has 15 residues. The kept DNA is CDR3 alone, 45 bases in frame from the first base. Germline trimming: 4 bases from V, 0 bases from J; junction bases outside gene matches: 5. CDR1 and CDR2 (SNHLY, FYNNEI) derive from the germline V gene.